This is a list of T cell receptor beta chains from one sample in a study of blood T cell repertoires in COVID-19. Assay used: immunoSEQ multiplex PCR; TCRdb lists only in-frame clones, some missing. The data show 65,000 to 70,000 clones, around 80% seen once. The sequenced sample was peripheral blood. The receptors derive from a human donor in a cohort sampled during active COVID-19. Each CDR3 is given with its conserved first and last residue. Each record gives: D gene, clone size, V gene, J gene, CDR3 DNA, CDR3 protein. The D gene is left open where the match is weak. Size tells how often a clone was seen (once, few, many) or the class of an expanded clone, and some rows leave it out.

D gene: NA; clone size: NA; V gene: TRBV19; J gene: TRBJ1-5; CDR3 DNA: TGTGCCAGTTTAGACAGGCCCAATCAGCCCCAGCATTTT; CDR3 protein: CASLDRPNQPQHF
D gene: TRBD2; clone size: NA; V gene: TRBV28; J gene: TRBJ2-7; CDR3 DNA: TGTGCCAGCAGGCTTACTAGCGGGAGGGACTACGAGCAGTACTTC; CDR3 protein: CASRLTSGRDYEQYF
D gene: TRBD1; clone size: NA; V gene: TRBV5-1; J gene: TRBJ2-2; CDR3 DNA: TGCGCCAGCAGCTCGGGACAGGGCGGGACCGGGGAGCTGTTTTTT; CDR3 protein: CASSSGQGGTGELFF
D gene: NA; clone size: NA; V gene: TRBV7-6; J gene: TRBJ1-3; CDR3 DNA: TGTGCCAGCAGTCAACTACCTGGAAACACCATATATTTT; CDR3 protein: CASSQLPGNTIYF
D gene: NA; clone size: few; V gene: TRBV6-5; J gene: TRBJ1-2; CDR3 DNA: TGTGCCAGCAGTTACGGAGGGGCCGGAGGCTACACCTTC; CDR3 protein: CASSYGGAGGYTF
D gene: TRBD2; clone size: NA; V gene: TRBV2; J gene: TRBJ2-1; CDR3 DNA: TGTGCCAGCAGAAGGACTAGCTCCTACAATGAGCAGTTCTTC; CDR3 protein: CASRRTSSYNEQFF
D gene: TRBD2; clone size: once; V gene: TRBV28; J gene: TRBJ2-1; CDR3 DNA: TGTGCCAGCAGTGACCAGCGGGGTCCGTTCAATGAGCAGTTCTTC; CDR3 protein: CASSDQRGPFNEQFF
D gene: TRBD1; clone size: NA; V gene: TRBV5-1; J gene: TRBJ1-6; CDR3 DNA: TGCGCCAGCACCGAGCAGGGGGCCAAGGGTTCACCCCTCCACTTT; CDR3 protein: CASTEQGAKGSPLHF
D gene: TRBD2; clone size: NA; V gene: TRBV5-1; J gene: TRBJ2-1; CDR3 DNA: TGCGCCAGCAGCGAAGGACTAGCGGTATACAATGAGCAGTTCTTC; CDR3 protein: CASSEGLAVYNEQFF
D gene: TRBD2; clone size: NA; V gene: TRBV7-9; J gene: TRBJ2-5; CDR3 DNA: TGTGCCAGCAGCTTATCGGCTAGCGGGAGGGCCGGGGAGACCCAGTACTTC; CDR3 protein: CASSLSASGRAGETQYF
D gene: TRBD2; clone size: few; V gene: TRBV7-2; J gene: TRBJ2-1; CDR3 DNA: TGTGCCAGCAGCCCGACCGGCGGGACGGGGGGTGAGCAGTTCTTC; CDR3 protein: CASSPTGGTGGEQFF
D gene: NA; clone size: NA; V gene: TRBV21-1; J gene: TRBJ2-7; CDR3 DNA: TGTGCCAGCAGCAAACACAGGCCCATTTACTACGAGCAGTACTTC; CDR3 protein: CASSKHRPIYYEQYF
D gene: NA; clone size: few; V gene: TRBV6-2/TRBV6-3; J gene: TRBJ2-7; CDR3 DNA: TGTGCCAGCAGTTCCCGCGGCACTGGGAGAGGGTACGAGCAGTACTTC; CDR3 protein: CASSSRGTGRGYEQYF
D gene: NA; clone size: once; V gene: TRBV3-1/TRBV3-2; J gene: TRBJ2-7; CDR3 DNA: TGTGCCAGCAGCCAAGATCTCGGAGGGTTCGAGCAGTACTTC; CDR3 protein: CASSQDLGGFEQYF
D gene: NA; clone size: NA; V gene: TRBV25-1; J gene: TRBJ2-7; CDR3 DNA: TGTGCCAGCAGTGAATCATTCTACGAGCAGTACTTC; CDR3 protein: CASSESFYEQYF
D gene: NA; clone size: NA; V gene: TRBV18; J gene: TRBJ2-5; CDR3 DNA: TGTGCCAGCTCACCAAGCGGCGAGACCCAGTACTTC; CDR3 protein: CASSPSGETQYF
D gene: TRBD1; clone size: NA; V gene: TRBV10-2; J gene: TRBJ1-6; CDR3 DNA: TGCGCCAGCAGTGATACAGGGGTGAGCTCCTATAATTCACCCCTCCACTTT; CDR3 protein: CASSDTGVSSYNSPLHF
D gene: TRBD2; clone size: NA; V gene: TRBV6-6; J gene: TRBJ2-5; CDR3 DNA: TGTGCCAGCATGCGGACTAGCGGGAACCAAGAGACCCAGTACTTC; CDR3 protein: CASMRTSGNQETQYF
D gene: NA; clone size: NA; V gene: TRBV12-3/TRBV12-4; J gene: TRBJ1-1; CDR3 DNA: TGTGCCAGCAGTCTCGGAGCGAACACTGAAGCTTTCTTT; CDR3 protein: CASSLGANTEAFF
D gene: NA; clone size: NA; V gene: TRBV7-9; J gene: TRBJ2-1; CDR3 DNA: TGTGCCAGCAGCATATCAGGGGAGCAGTTCTTC; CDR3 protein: CASSISGEQFF
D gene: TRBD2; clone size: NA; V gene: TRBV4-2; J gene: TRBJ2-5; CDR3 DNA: TGTGCCAGCAGCCAAGATGGGGGGGACCAAGAGACCCAGTACTTC; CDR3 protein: CASSQDGGDQETQYF
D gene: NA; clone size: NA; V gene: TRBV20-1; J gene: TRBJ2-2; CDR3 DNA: TGCAGTGCAAGTACCACAGGGATGTTCACCGGGGAGCTGTTTTTT; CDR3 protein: CSASTTGMFTGELFF
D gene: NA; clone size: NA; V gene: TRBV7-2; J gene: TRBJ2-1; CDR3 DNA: TGTGCCAGCAGCTTGGAGAAATACAATGAGCAGTTCTTC; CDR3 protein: CASSLEKYNEQFF
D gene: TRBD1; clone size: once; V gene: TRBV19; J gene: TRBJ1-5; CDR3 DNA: TGTGCCAGTAGCACGGACAGGGTGGTGGATCAGCCCCAGCATTTT; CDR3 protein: CASSTDRVVDQPQHF
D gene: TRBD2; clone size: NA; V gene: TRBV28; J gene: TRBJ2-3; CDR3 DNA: TGTGCCAGCAGTTTAGGGCGACTAGCGGCAACAGATACGCAGTATTTT; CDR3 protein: CASSLGRLAATDTQYF
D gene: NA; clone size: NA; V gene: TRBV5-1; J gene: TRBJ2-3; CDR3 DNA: TGCGCCAGCAGACGGACTTTAACAGATACGCAGTATTTT; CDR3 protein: CASRRTLTDTQYF
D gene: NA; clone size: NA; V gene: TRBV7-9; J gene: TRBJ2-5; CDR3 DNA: TGTGCCAGCAGCTTTTTGGAGAGTCCGCAAGAGACCCAGTACTTC; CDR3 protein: CASSFLESPQETQYF
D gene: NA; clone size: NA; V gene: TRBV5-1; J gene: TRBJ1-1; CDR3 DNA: TGCGCCAGCAGCCTAGCTGAAGGGCCTGAAGCTTTCTTT; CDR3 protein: CASSLAEGPEAFF
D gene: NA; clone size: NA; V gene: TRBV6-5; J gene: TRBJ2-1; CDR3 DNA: TGTGCCAGCAGTAGACCTAGCGCCCGGGGTTCTGAGCAGTTCTTC; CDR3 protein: CASSRPSARGSEQFF
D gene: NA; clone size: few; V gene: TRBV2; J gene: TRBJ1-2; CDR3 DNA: TGTGCCAGCAGTGAATGGGGAGACTATGGCTACACCTTC; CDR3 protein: CASSEWGDYGYTF
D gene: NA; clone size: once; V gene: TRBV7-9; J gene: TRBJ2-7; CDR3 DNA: TGTGCCAGCAGCTTAGAAACAAGTTCCTACGAGCAGTACTTC; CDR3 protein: CASSLETSSYEQYF
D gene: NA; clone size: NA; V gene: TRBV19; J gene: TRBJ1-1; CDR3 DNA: TGTGCCACCGGGCGTGGGGGGGACACTGAAGCTTTCTTT; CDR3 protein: CATGRGGDTEAFF
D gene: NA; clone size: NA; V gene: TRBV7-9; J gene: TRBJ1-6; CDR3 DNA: TGTGCCAGCAGCTTCCCGGCGGCACCCCTCCACTTT; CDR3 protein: CASSFPAAPLHF
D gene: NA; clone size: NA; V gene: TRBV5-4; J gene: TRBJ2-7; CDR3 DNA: TGTGCCAGCAGCCGTAAAATTACCGGGACATCCCCCTACGAGCAGTACTTC; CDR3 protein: CASSRKITGTSPYEQYF
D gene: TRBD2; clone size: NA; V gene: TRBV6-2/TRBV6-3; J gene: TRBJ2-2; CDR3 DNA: TGTGCCAGCAGTAACAGACTAGCGGGAGGCGGGGAGCTGTTTTTT; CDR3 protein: CASSNRLAGGGELFF
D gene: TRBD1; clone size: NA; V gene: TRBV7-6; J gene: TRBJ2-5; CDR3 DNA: TGTGCCAGCAGCCAGACAGGGCCCCAAGAGACCCAGTACTTC; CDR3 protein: CASSQTGPQETQYF
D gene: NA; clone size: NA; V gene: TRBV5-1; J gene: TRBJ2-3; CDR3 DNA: TGCGCCAGCAGCTTCTTCGGCGGAATCTACACAGATACGCAGTATTTT; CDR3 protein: CASSFFGGIYTDTQYF
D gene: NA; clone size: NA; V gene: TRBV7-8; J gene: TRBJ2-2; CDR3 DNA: TGTGCCAGCAGCCACGGAGTTAGGGGGACCGGGGAGCTGTTTTTT; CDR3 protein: CASSHGVRGTGELFF
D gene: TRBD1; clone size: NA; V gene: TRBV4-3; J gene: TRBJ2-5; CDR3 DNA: TGCGCCAGCAGCCAAGAGTTCGGGACAGAAGAGACCCAGTACTTC; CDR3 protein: CASSQEFGTEETQYF
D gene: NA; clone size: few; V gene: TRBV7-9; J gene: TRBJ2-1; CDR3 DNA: TGTGCCAGCAGCATATCTCTAGCGAACAATGAGCAGTTCTTC; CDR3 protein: CASSISLANNEQFF
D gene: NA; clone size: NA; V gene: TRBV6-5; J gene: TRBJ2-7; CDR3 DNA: TGTGCCAGCAGTCCTGACAGAGGCCGTAGGGAGCAGTACTTC; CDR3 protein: CASSPDRGRREQYF
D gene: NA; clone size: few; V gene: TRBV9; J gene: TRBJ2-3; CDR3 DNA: TGTGCCAGCAGCGGGGGGCCGGCAGATACGCAGTATTTT; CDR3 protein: CASSGGPADTQYF
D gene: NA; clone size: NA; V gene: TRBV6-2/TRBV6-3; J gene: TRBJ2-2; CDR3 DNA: TGTGCCAGCAGTTATACTGGCGGGGAGCTGTTTTTT; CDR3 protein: CASSYTGGELFF
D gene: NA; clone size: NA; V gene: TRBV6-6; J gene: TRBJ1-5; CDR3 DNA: TGTGCCAGCAGTTCGAACAGATTCAATCAGCCCCAGCATTTT; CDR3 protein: CASSSNRFNQPQHF
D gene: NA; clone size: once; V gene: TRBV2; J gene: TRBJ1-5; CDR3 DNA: TGTGCCAGCAGTGAGTGGCAGGAAGCCAGCAATCAGCCCCAGCATTTT; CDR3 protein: CASSEWQEASNQPQHF